This TCR beta chain was captured in a study of regulatory T cells in long-lasting Graves disease. As for time point: persistent/refractory GD, antithyroid drugs over 5 years with positive TRAb. The TCR library was made from RNA extracted from PBMCs. This clonotype was observed many times. The germline gives CDR1 SNHLY, CDR2 FYNNEI. This CDR3 spans 15 amino acids. V shed 2 bases and J shed 0 bases, with 10 bases lying between them. Sequencing libraries for TCR beta were prepared with iRepertoire HTBI primers and Arm-PCR of CDR3 regions. One entry per CDR3 protein results from TCRdb running MiXCR on the multiplex PCR reads. The table lists over 300,000 distinct CDR3 sequences, 20% of them singletons.

This specimen was peripheral blood mononuclear cells (PBMCs), taken when the disease was refractory, from a patient treated with antithyroid drugs. V and J are TRBV2 and TRBJ1-2, with unresolved D. The clonotype was recovered from a female donor with Graves disease. This CDR3 is CASSEQTLANYGYTF. CDR3 in DNA: TGTGCCAGCAGTGAACAGACTCTAGCTAACTATGGCTACACCTTC.